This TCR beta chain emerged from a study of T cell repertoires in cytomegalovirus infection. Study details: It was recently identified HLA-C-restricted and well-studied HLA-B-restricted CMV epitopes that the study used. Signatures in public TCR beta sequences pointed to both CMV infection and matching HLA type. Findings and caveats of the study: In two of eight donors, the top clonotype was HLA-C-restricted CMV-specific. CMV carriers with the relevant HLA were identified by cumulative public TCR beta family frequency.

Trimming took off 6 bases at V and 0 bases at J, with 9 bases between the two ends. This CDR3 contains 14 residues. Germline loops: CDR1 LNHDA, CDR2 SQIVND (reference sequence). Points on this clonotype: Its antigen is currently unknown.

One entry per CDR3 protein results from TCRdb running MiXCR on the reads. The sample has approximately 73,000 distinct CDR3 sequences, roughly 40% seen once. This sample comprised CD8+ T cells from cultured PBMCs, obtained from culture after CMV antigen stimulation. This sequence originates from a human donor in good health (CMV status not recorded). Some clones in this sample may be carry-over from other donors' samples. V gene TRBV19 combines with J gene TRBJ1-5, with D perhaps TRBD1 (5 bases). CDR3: CASRTDYSNQPQHF. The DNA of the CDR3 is TGTGCCAGTAGGACAGATTATAGCAATCAGCCCCAGCATTTT.